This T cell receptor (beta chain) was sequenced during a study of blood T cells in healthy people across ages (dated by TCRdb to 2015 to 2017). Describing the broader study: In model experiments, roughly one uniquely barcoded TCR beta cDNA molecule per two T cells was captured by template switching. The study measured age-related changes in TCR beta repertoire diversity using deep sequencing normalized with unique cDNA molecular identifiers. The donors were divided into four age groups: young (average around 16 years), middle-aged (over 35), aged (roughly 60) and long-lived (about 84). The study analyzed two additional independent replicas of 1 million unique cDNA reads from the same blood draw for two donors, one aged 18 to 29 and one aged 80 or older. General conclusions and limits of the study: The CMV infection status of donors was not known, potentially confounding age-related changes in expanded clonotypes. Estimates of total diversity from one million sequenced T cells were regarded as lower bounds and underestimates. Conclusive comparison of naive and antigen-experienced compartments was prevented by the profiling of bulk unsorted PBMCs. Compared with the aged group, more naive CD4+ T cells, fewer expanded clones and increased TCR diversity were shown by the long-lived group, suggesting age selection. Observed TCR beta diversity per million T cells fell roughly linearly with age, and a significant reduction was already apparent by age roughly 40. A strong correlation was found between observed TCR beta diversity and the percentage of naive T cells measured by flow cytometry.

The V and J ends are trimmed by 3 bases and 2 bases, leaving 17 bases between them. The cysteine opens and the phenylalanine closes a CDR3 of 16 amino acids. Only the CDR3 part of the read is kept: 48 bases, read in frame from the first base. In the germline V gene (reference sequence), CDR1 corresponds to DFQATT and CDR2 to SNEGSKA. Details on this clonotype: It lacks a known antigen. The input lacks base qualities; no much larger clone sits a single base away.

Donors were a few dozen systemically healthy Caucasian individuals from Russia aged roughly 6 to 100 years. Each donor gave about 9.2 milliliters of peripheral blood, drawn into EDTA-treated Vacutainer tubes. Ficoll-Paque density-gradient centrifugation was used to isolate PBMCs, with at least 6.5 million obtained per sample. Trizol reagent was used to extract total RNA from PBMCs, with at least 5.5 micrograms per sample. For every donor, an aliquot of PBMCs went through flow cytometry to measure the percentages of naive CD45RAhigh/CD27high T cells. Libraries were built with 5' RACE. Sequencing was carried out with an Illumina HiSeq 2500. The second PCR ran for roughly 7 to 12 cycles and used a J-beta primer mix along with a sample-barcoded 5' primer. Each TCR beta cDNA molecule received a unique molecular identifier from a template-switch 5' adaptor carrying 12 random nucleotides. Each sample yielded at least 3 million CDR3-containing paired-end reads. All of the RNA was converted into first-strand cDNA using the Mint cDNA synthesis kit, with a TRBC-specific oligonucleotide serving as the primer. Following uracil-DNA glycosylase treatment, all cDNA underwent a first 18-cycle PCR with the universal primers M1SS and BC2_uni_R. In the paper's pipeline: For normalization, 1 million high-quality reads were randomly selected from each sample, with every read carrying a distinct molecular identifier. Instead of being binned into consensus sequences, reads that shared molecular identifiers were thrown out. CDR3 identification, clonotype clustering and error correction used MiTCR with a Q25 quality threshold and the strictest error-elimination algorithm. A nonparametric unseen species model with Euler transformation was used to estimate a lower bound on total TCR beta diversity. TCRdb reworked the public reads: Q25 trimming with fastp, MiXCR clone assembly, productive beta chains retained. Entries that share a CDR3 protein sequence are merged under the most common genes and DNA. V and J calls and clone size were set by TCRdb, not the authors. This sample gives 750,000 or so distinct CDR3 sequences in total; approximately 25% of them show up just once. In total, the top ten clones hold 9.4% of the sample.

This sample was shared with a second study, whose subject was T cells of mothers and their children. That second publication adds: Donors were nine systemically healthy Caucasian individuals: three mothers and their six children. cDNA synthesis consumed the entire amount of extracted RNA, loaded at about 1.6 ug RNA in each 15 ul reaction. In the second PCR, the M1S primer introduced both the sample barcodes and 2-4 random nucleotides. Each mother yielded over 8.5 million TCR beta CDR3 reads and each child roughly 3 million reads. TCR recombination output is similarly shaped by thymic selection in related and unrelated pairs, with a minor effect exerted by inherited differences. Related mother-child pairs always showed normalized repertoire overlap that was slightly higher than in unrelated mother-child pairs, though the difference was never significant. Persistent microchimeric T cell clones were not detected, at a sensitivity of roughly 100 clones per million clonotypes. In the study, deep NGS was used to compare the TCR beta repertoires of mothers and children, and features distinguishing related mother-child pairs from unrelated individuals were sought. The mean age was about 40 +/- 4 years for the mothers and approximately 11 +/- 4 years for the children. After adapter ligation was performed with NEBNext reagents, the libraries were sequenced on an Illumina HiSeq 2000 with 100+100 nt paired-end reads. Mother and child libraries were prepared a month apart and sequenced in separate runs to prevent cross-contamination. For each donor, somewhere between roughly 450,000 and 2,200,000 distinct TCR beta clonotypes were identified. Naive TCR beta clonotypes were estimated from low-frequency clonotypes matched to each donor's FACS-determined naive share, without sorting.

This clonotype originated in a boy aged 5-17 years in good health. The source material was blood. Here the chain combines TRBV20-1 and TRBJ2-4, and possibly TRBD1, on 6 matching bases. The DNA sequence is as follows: TGCAGTGCTAGTGGTTCCAGGGGCCCTACCAAAAACATTCAGTACTTC. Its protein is CSASGSRGPTKNIQYF.